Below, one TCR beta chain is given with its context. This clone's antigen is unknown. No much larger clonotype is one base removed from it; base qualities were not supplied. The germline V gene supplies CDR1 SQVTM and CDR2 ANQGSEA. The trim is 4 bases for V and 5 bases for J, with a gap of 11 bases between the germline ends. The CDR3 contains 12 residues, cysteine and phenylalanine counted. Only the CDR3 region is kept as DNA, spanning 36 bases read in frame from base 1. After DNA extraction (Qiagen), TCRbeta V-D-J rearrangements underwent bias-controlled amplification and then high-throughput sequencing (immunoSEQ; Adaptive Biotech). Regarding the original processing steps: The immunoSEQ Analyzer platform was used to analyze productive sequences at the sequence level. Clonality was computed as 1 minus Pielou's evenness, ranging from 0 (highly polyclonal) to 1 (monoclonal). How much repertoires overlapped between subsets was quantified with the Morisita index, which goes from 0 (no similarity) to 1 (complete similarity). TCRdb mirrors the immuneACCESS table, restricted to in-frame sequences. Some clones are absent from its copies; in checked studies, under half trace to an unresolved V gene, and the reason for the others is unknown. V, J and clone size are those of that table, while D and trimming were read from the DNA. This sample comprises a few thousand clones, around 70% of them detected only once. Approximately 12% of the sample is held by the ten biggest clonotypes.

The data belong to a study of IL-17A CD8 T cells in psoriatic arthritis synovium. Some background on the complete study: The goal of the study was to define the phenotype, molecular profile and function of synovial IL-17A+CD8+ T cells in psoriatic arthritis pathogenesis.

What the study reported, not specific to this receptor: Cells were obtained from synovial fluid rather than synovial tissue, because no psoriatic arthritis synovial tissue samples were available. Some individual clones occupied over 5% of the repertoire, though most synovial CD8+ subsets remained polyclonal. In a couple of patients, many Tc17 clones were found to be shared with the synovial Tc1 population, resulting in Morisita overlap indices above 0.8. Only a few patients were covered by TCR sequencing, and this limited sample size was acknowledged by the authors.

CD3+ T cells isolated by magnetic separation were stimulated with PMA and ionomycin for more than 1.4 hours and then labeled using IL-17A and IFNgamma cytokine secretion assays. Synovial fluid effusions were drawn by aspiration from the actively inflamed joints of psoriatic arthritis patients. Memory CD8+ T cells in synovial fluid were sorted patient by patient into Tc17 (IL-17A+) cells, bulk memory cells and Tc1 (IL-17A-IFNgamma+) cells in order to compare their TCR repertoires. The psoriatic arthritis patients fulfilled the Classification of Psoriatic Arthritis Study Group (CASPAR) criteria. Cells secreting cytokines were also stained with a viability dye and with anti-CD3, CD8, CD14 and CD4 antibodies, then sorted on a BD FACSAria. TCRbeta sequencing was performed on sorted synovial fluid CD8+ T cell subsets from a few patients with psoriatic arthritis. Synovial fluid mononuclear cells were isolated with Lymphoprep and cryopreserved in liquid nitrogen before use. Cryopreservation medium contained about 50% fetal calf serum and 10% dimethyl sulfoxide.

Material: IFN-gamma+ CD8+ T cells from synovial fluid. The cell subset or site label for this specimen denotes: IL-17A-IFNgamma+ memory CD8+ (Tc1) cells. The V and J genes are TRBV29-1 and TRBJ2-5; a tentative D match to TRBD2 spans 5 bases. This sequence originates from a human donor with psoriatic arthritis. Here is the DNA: TGCAGCGTTGTAGAGGGTTGGGAGACCCAGTACTTC. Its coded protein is CSVVEGWETQYF.